This T cell receptor (beta chain) was sequenced for a study of blood T cell repertoires in COVID-19. Sequencing was performed with immunoSEQ multiplex PCR; in TCRdb, only in-frame clones are kept and a portion is missing. The data show just over 300,000 clones, with roughly 86% seen just once and around 1.9% held by the top ten. Germline V gene lookup returns CDR1 SGHTA and CDR2 FQGNSA. Losses at the gene ends were 5 bases for V and 5 bases for J; bases not matched to a gene: 8. The CDR3 runs 15 residues. J is TRBJ2-5 and V is TRBV7-2, with 10 bases lining up with TRBD2. This sequence was found in a woman aged 30 to 39 with COVID-19, enrolled during active disease. The sequenced sample consisted of peripheral blood. CDR3 bases: TGTGCCAGCAGCCGCAGCGGGGGGGGGCCCGAGACCCAGTACTTC. This codes for CASSRSGGGPETQYF.